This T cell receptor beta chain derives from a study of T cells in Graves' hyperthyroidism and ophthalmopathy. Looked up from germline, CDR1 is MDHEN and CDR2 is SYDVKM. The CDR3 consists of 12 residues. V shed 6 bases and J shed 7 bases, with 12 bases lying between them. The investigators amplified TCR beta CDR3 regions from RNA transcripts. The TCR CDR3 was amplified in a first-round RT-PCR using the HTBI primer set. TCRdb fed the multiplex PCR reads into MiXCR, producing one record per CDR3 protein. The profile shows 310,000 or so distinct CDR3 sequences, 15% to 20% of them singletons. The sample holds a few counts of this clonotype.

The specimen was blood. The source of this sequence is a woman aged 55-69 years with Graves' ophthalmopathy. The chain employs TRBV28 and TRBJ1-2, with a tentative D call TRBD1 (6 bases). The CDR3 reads CASRSYRAGYTF. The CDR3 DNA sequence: TGTGCCAGCAGATCTTACAGGGCTGGCTACACCTTC.